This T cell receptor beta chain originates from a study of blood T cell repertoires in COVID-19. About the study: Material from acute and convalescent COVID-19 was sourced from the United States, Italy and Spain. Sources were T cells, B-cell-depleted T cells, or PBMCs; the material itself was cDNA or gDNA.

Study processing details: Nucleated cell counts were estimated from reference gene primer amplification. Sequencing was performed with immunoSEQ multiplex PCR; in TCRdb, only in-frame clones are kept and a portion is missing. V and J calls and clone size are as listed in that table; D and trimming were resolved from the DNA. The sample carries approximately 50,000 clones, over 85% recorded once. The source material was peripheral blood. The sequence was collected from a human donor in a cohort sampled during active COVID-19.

The CDR3 DNA sequence: TGTGCCACCAGTGTTGCCAGCGGGAGTGGAAATGAGCAGTTCTTC. It encodes CATSVASGSGNEQFF. J is TRBJ2-1 and V is TRBV24-1, with 8 bases fitting TRBD2. The J segment lost 7 bases and the V segment lost 5 bases, leaving 9 bases of the junction unmatched. The CDR3 covers 15 residues. CDR1 KGHDR and CDR2 SFDVKD come from the germline V gene.